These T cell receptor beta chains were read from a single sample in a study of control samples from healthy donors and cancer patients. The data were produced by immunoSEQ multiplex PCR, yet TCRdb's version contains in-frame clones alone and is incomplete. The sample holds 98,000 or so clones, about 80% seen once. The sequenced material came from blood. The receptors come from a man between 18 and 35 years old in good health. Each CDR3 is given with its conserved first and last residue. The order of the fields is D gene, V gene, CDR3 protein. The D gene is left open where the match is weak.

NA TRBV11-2 CASSLGTDYGYTF
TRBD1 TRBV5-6 CASSPGQAYYTEAFF
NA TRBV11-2 CASSLRGGGETQYF
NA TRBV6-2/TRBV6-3 CASSPARLASETQYF
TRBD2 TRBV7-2 CASSLLAGGSTDTQYF
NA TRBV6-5 CASSYSSGKDTQYF
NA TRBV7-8 CASSLARTDEQYF
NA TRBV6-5 CASSPNVGKGVQFF
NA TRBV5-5 CASSLSPPNTEAFF
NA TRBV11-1 CASSPTGAAPSGYTF
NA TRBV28 CASNLGGTDTQYF
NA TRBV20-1 CSAQRAGELFF
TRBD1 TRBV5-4 CASSLAMGTGGALAKNIQYF
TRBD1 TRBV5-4 CASSSTGKGLDTQYF
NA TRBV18 CASSATPRETQYF
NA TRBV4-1 CASSQDITQREKLFF
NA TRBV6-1 CASSDRGGQTQYF
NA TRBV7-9 CASSLILGETQYF
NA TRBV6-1 CASSDSGRAPGNTEAFF
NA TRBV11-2 CASSSGATEAFF
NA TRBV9 CASSGGGDYQPQHF
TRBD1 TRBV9 CASSVGQGEDF
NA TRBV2 CASSITNTGELFF
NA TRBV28 CASQDGRLAQYF
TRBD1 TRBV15 CATSRPPRQGVTDTQYF
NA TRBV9 CASSVEERSVPEAFF
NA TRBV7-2 CASSLGVRNTIYF
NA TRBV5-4 CASSFDRRGNGYTF